The rows below give T cell receptor beta chains drawn from one sample of a study of OX40 agonist ivuxolimab in advanced cancers. Here immunoSEQ multiplex PCR was the method, and the copy in TCRdb shows in-frame clones only, minus some. The sample has some 86,000 clones, about 85% seen once. This specimen consisted of CD4+ or CD8+ T cells sorted from blood, obtained in a trial of the OX40 agonist ivuxolimab. The receptors come from an adult with an advanced solid tumor such as melanoma, head and neck, liver or kidney cancer. Both conserved end residues are part of each CDR3. A D gene is named only where the DNA matches it firmly. Clone size is given for some rows only: seen once, a few or many times, or a class if the clone is expanded.

v_gene: TRBV5-4; j_gene: TRBJ1-3; d_gene: NA; abundance: NA; CDR3aa: CASSAGIAGNTIYF; CDR3nt: TGTGCCAGCTCTGCGGGGATCGCTGGAAACACCATATATTTT
v_gene: TRBV4-3; j_gene: TRBJ2-5; d_gene: NA; abundance: NA; CDR3aa: CASSPLLVPQETQYF; CDR3nt: TGCGCCAGTAGCCCTTTACTAGTCCCCCAAGAGACCCAGTACTTC
v_gene: TRBV19; j_gene: TRBJ2-7; d_gene: TRBD2; abundance: NA; CDR3aa: CATALAGGPYEQYF; CDR3nt: TGTGCCACTGCACTAGCGGGAGGGCCCTACGAGCAGTACTTC
v_gene: TRBV13; j_gene: TRBJ2-7; d_gene: TRBD1; abundance: once; CDR3aa: CASRRTGGSYEQYF; CDR3nt: TGTGCCAGCAGGAGGACAGGGGGCTCCTACGAGCAGTACTTC
v_gene: TRBV30; j_gene: TRBJ2-1; d_gene: TRBD2; abundance: NA; CDR3aa: CARTTTSGPYNEQFF; CDR3nt: TGTGCCCGAACCACGACTAGCGGGCCCTACAATGAGCAGTTCTTC
v_gene: TRBV19; j_gene: TRBJ2-7; d_gene: NA; abundance: few; CDR3aa: CASSIRGQELRGQYF; CDR3nt: TGTGCCAGTAGTATAAGGGGTCAAGAGCTCCGGGGGCAGTACTTC
v_gene: TRBV19; j_gene: TRBJ2-2; d_gene: NA; abundance: few; CDR3aa: CASIGASTTGELFF; CDR3nt: TGTGCCAGCATCGGGGCTAGTACCACCGGGGAGCTGTTTTTT
v_gene: TRBV7-8; j_gene: TRBJ2-4; d_gene: TRBD2; abundance: NA; CDR3aa: CASSPNRHIAGGTNIQYF; CDR3nt: TGTGCCAGCAGCCCAAACCGCCACATAGCGGGAGGGACGAACATTCAGTACTTC
v_gene: TRBV4-1; j_gene: TRBJ2-5; d_gene: TRBD2; abundance: NA; CDR3aa: CASSPKREGRETQYF; CDR3nt: TGCGCCAGCAGCCCCAAGCGGGAGGGGCGGGAGACCCAGTACTTC
v_gene: TRBV11-3; j_gene: TRBJ2-2; d_gene: NA; abundance: NA; CDR3aa: CASSLVNTELFF; CDR3nt: TGTGCCAGCAGCTTAGTTAACACGGAGCTGTTTTTT
v_gene: TRBV10-3; j_gene: TRBJ2-1; d_gene: TRBD2; abundance: NA; CDR3aa: CAISESNFGRTSRNEQFF; CDR3nt: TGTGCCATCAGTGAGTCGAACTTCGGGAGGACTAGCCGGAATGAGCAGTTCTTC
v_gene: TRBV7-3; j_gene: TRBJ2-1; d_gene: NA; abundance: NA; CDR3aa: CASSLTGINEQFF; CDR3nt: TGTGCCAGCAGCCTAACAGGGATCAATGAGCAGTTCTTC
v_gene: TRBV6-5; j_gene: TRBJ1-5; d_gene: TRBD1; abundance: NA; CDR3aa: CASSLTGGDQPQHF; CDR3nt: TGTGCCAGCAGTCTCACAGGGGGGGATCAGCCCCAGCATTTT
v_gene: TRBV11-2; j_gene: TRBJ2-3; d_gene: NA; abundance: NA; CDR3aa: CASRVEGDTQYF; CDR3nt: TGTGCCAGCAGAGTAGAGGGAGATACGCAGTATTTT
v_gene: TRBV11-3; j_gene: TRBJ2-7; d_gene: NA; abundance: once; CDR3aa: CASSLSGWEQYF; CDR3nt: TGTGCCAGCAGCTTATCCGGGTGGGAGCAGTACTTC
v_gene: TRBV7-3; j_gene: TRBJ2-3; d_gene: NA; abundance: NA; CDR3aa: CASSLAARDPQYF; CDR3nt: TGTGCCAGCAGCTTAGCCGCGAGGGATCCGCAGTATTTT
v_gene: TRBV7-9; j_gene: TRBJ2-1; d_gene: NA; abundance: NA; CDR3aa: CASSLAQGRGNEQFF; CDR3nt: TGTGCCAGCAGCTTAGCCCAGGGACGCGGCAATGAGCAGTTCTTC
v_gene: TRBV6-5; j_gene: TRBJ2-4; d_gene: NA; abundance: NA; CDR3aa: CASSYSTQGGDIQYF; CDR3nt: TGTGCCAGCAGTTACTCGACCCAGGGTGGAGACATTCAGTACTTC
v_gene: TRBV11-1; j_gene: TRBJ2-7; d_gene: NA; abundance: NA; CDR3aa: CASSLEEGTYEQYF; CDR3nt: TGTGCCAGCAGCTTGGAGGAGGGGACCTACGAGCAGTACTTC
v_gene: TRBV10-3; j_gene: TRBJ2-7; d_gene: TRBD1; abundance: NA; CDR3aa: CAARQGTSYEQYF; CDR3nt: TGTGCCGCCCGACAGGGCACAAGTTACGAGCAGTACTTC
v_gene: TRBV9; j_gene: TRBJ2-7; d_gene: NA; abundance: NA; CDR3aa: CASSVGGTSAYEQYF; CDR3nt: TGTGCCAGCAGCGTAGGGGGAACTAGTGCCTACGAGCAGTACTTC
v_gene: TRBV6-1; j_gene: TRBJ1-1; d_gene: NA; abundance: NA; CDR3aa: CASSEGQGLKTEAFF; CDR3nt: TGTGCCAGCAGTGAAGGTCAGGGGTTAAAGACTGAAGCTTTCTTT
v_gene: TRBV27; j_gene: TRBJ2-2; d_gene: NA; abundance: NA; CDR3aa: CASSSFTLGGSGELFF; CDR3nt: TGTGCCAGCAGCTCTTTTACCCTAGGGGGGTCCGGGGAGCTGTTTTTT
v_gene: TRBV28; j_gene: TRBJ1-5; d_gene: NA; abundance: NA; CDR3aa: CASSLAGGQVLGGNQPQHF; CDR3nt: TGTGCCAGCAGTTTAGCAGGCGGTCAGGTATTAGGGGGGAATCAGCCCCAGCATTTT
v_gene: TRBV7-2; j_gene: TRBJ2-1; d_gene: TRBD2; abundance: few; CDR3aa: CASSSRLAGGGEQFF; CDR3nt: TGTGCCAGCAGCTCCCGACTAGCGGGAGGTGGTGAGCAGTTCTTC
v_gene: TRBV6-5; j_gene: TRBJ2-7; d_gene: NA; abundance: NA; CDR3aa: CATPRLGLRYEQYF; CDR3nt: TGTGCCACACCCAGATTGGGTTTGCGCTACGAGCAGTACTTC
v_gene: TRBV7-8; j_gene: TRBJ2-1; d_gene: TRBD2; abundance: NA; CDR3aa: CASSPSRLAGRQFF; CDR3nt: TGTGCCAGCAGCCCCTCGAGGCTAGCGGGACGGCAGTTCTTC